These T cell receptor beta chains were read from a single sample in a study of glioma-infiltrating T cells. TCRdb fed the multiplex PCR reads into MiXCR, producing one record per CDR3 protein. This table holds 84,000 or so distinct CDR3 sequences, around 23% found once. The sequenced sample was glioma tissue, nonneoplastic brain tissue, or PBMCs (not recorded which). The source is a human donor with low-grade glioma or glioblastoma, undergoing nonglioma brain surgery, or in good health (not recorded which). CDR3s include the opening cysteine and the closing phenylalanine or tryptophan. D genes are given only for firm matches. The size of a clone is reported for some rows only, either as once, few or many, or as a class for expanded clones.

j_call d_call clone_size v_call cdr3_aa cdr3_nt
TRBJ2-3 - - TRBV2 CASSVAGGTDTQYF TGTGCCAGCAGTGTTGCAGGGGGCACAGATACGCAGTATTTT
TRBJ2-3 - many TRBV7-9 CASSFPVDTQYF TGTGCCAGCAGCTTCCCGGTAGATACGCAGTATTTT
TRBJ2-5 TRBD1 many TRBV20-1 CSANGGGQGIQYF TGCAGTGCTAACGGAGGAGGACAGGGGATCCAGTACTTC
TRBJ2-5 - many TRBV7-2 CASSYRRSQETQYF TGTGCCAGCAGCTATCGACGGAGCCAAGAGACCCAGTACTTC
TRBJ2-2 - many TRBV4-1 CASSQEVAWNTGELFF TGCGCCAGCAGCCAAGAGGTAGCGTGGAACACCGGGGAGCTGTTTTTT
TRBJ1-5 TRBD1 many TRBV4-1 CASSPLPGQGLSRNQPQHF TGCGCCAGCAGCCCCCTCCCAGGACAGGGACTCAGCCGCAATCAGCCCCAGCATTTT
TRBJ1-5 - many TRBV29-1 CSVAGPGSNQPQHF TGCAGCGTTGCCGGGCCCGGCAGCAATCAGCCCCAGCATTTT
TRBJ2-1 TRBD2 - TRBV12-3/TRBV12-4 CASSFTSGGAYYNEQFF TGTGCCAGCAGTTTTACTAGCGGGGGGGCTTACTACAATGAGCAGTTCTTC
TRBJ2-5 - - TRBV3-1 CASSQETKQTQYF TGTGCCAGCAGCCAAGAAACAAAACAGACCCAGTACTTC
TRBJ1-5 - many TRBV19 CASNLQGSNQPQHF TGTGCCAGTAACCTCCAGGGGAGCAATCAGCCCCAGCATTTT
TRBJ1-2 TRBD1 many TRBV10-3 CAIRSFLGQVNYGYTF TGTGCCATCAGGTCCTTCTTGGGACAGGTTAACTATGGCTACACCTTC
TRBJ1-4 - once TRBV6-2/TRBV6-3 CASSYPRTRSGVTTNEKLFF TGTGCCAGCAGTTACCCGAGGACCCGGAGTGGGGTCACAACTAATGAAAAACTGTTTTTT
TRBJ1-4 - - TRBV7-9 CASSSQGNSGGAEKLFF TGTGCCAGCAGCTCTCAGGGTAACTCTGGCGGGGCTGAAAAACTGTTTTTT
TRBJ1-1 TRBD1 many TRBV19 CASSEGQGQPEAFF TGTGCCAGTAGTGAGGGACAGGGACAACCTGAAGCTTTCTTT
TRBJ2-1 - many TRBV7-2 CASSETEYNEQFF TGTGCCAGCAGCGAGACAGAATACAATGAGCAGTTCTTC
TRBJ2-5 TRBD1 - TRBV10-2 CASSESGTGGETQYF TGCGCCAGCAGTGAGTCTGGGACAGGGGGAGAGACCCAGTACTTC
TRBJ2-7 TRBD1 - TRBV29-1 CSAGQGRWEQYF TGCAGCGCAGGACAGGGGAGGTGGGAGCAGTACTTC
TRBJ2-2 - - TRBV2 CASLRQWPNTGELFF TGTGCCAGCCTAAGACAGTGGCCGAACACCGGGGAGCTGTTTTTT
TRBJ2-3 - many TRBV6-1 CASSSPGSGTDTQYF TGTGCCAGCAGTTCCCCGGGGTCGGGTACAGATACGCAGTATTTT
TRBJ1-2 - many TRBV29-1 CSVEDQVGYGYTF TGCAGCGTTGAAGATCAGGTCGGCTATGGCTACACCTTC
TRBJ2-3 - many TRBV6-1 CASSRRRGLSSTDTQYF TGTGCCAGCAGTAGAAGACGAGGGCTGAGTTCCACAGATACGCAGTATTTT
TRBJ2-5 - many TRBV12-3/TRBV12-4 CASSIQETQYF TGTGCCAGCAGTATTCAAGAGACCCAGTACTTC
TRBJ1-1 - many TRBV6-2/TRBV6-3 CASSYGTPRDTEAFF TGTGCCAGCAGTTACGGGACGCCCCGGGACACTGAAGCTTTCTTT
TRBJ2-7 - - TRBV6-2/TRBV6-3 CASRSRPRGTSYEQYF TGTGCCAGCCGATCCAGACCGAGGGGGACTTCCTACGAGCAGTACTTC
TRBJ2-1 TRBD1 - TRBV7-2 CASSSSGTGSYNEQFF TGTGCCAGCAGCTCATCCGGGACAGGTTCCTACAATGAGCAGTTCTTC
TRBJ1-5 - many TRBV19 CASSMASYSNQPQHF TGTGCCAGTAGTATGGCGTCCTATAGCAATCAGCCCCAGCATTTT
TRBJ1-2 - many TRBV20-1 CSARRGGGYGYTF TGCAGTGCTAGGAGGGGAGGCGGCTATGGCTACACCTTC
TRBJ1-1 TRBD1 medium-sized TRBV27 CASRADRTTEAFF TGTGCCAGCAGAGCGGACAGGACAACTGAAGCTTTCTTT
TRBJ2-7 - few TRBV9 CASSTAEGRNEQYF TGTGCCAGCAGCACCGCCGAGGGTAGAAACGAGCAGTACTTC
TRBJ2-1 - once TRBV24-1 CATKPGRKRSYNEQFF TGTGCCACAAAACCGGGTCGCAAGCGATCCTACAATGAGCAGTTCTTC
TRBJ1-1 - few TRBV2 CASNAEINTEAFF TGTGCCAGCAATGCAGAAATCAACACTGAAGCTTTCTTT
TRBJ1-2 - many TRBV10-2 CASSTEYGYTF TGCGCCAGCAGTACAGAGTACGGCTACACCTTC
TRBJ1-2 - many TRBV3-1 CASSQVSSYGYTF TGTGCCAGCAGCCAAGTCAGCTCCTATGGCTACACCTTC
TRBJ2-3 - many TRBV4-2 CASSQEGLLLSTDTQYF TGTGCCAGCAGCCAAGAAGGATTACTACTTAGCACAGATACGCAGTATTTT
TRBJ2-3 - many TRBV3-1 CASSQSLVTDTQYF TGTGCCAGCAGCCAGTCACTAGTCACAGATACGCAGTATTTT
TRBJ1-2 - many TRBV4-1 CASSPVETHRLYGYTF TGCGCCAGCAGCCCGGTCGAGACACATCGCCTCTATGGCTACACCTTC
TRBJ2-7 - - TRBV6-5 CASSRVRDGRQYF TGTGCCAGCAGTCGCGTCCGGGACGGGAGGCAGTACTTC
TRBJ1-2 - many TRBV29-1 CSVSPQNRGYTF TGCAGCGTTTCGCCTCAGAACAGGGGCTACACCTTC
TRBJ1-4 - - TRBV19 CASSNFGNEKLFF TGTGCCAGTAGTAATTTTGGGAATGAAAAACTGTTTTTT
TRBJ2-1 - medium-sized TRBV6-1 CATTHPTGNEQFF TGTGCCACTACTCACCCCACCGGCAATGAGCAGTTCTTC
TRBJ1-5 - many TRBV28 CASIANGQPQHF TGTGCCAGCATCGCAAACGGGCAGCCCCAGCATTTT
TRBJ2-1 - - TRBV11-2 CASSFTRGKGNEQFF TGTGCCAGCAGCTTTACCCGGGGAAAGGGTAATGAGCAGTTCTTC
TRBJ2-5 - - TRBV12-3/TRBV12-4 CASSIVLREETQYF TGTGCCAGCAGTATAGTCCTCAGGGAAGAGACCCAGTACTTC
TRBJ1-2 - few TRBV5-1 CASSLVPGNYGYTF TGCGCCAGCAGCTTGGTTCCGGGAAACTATGGCTACACCTTC
TRBJ1-3 - many TRBV28 CASSLWGGASGNTIYF TGTGCCAGCAGTTTATGGGGGGGAGCCTCTGGAAACACCATATATTTT
TRBJ1-1 - many TRBV27 CASSLFQQATEAFF TGTGCCAGCAGTTTATTTCAGCAGGCGACTGAAGCTTTCTTT
TRBJ1-1 TRBD1 many TRBV6-6 CASSYLPGQGGAAEAFF TGTGCCAGCAGTTACTTACCGGGACAGGGGGGCGCGGCTGAAGCTTTCTTT
TRBJ2-3 TRBD2 many TRBV7-2 CASSGQREMQYF TGTGCCAGCAGCGGGCAGCGGGAAATGCAGTATTTT
TRBJ2-7 TRBD1 - TRBV12-3/TRBV12-4 CASSLSRGHEQYF TGTGCCAGCAGTTTATCCAGGGGGCACGAGCAGTACTTC